This T cell receptor (beta chain) comes out of a study of OX40 agonist ivuxolimab in advanced cancers. On the study more broadly: Subjects had a mean age of roughly 60 years, with a range of about 23 to 90; roughly 83% were male. Of the participants, 35% to 50% had some prior anti-PD-1, anti-PD-L1 or anti-CTLA-4 therapy, which was allowed.

The repertoire was sequenced with immunoSEQ multiplex PCR; TCRdb's copy has only in-frame clones and lacks some. The data show under 90,000 clones, with more than 70% seen just once and over 0.15% held by the top ten. Per the germline V gene, CDR1 is SNHLY and CDR2 is FYNNEI. Trimming removed 6 bases from V and 4 bases from J, with 12 bases in between. This CDR3 is built from 13 residues. Sequenced here: CD4+ or CD8+ T cells sorted from blood, sampled in a trial of the OX40 agonist ivuxolimab. This receptor was taken from an adult with an advanced solid tumor such as melanoma, head and neck, liver or kidney cancer. The chain employs TRBV2 and TRBJ1-2; D gene ambiguous. The CDR3 coding sequence is TGTGCCAGCAGGGCTTCGGGATTCTATGGCTACACCTTC. Translation: CASRASGFYGYTF.